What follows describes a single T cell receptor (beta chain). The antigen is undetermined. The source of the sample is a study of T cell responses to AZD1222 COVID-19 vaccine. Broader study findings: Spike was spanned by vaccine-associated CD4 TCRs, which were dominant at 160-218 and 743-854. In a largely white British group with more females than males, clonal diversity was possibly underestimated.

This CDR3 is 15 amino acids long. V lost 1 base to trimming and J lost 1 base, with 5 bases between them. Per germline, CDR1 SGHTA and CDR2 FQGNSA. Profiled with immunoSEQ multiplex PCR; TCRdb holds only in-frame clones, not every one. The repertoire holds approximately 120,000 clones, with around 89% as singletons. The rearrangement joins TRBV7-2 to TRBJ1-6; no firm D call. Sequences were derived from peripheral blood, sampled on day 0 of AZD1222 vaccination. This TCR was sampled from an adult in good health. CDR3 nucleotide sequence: TGTGCCAGCAGCTTAGTAGGGTCCTATAATTCACCCCTCCACTTT. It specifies CASSLVGSYNSPLHF.